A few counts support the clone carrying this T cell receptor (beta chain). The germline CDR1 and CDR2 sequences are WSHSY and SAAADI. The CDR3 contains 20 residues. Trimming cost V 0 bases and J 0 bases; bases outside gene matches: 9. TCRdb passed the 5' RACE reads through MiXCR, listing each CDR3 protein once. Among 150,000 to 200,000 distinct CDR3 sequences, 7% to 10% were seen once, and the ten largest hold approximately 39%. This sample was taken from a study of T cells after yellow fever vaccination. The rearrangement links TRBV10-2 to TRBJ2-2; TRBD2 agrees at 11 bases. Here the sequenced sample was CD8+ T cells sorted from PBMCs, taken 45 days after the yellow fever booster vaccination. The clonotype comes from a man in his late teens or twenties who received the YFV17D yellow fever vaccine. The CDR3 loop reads CASSESSGGDPIANTGELFF. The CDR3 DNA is TGCGCCAGCAGTGAGTCTAGCGGGGGGGACCCCATCGCGAACACCGGGGAGCTGTTTTTT.